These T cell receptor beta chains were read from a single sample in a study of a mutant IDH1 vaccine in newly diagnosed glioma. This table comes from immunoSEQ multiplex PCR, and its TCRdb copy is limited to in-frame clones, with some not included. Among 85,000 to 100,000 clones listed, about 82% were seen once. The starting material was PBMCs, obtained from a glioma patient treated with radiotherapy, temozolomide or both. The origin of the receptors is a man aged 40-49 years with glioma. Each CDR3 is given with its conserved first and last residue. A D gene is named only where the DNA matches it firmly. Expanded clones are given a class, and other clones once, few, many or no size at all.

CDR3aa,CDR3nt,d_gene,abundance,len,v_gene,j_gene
CASSPGTGAGELFF,TGTGCCAGTAGTCCCGGGACAGGGGCCGGGGAGCTGTTTTTT,TRBD1,NA,14,TRBV19,TRBJ2-2
CASSLKVSINYGYTF,TGTGCCAGCAGCTTAAAGGTTTCGATTAACTATGGCTACACCTTC,NA,few,15,TRBV13,TRBJ1-2
CASSEEGTVLPNGYTF,TGTGCCAGCAGTGAAGAAGGGACCGTTCTCCCGAACGGCTACACCTTC,NA,NA,16,TRBV6-1,TRBJ1-2
CASSQEQVTEQYF,TGTGCCAGCAGCCAAGAGCAGGTAACCGAGCAGTACTTC,NA,NA,13,TRBV4-2,TRBJ2-7
CASSPEGASATLETQYF,TGCGCCAGCAGCCCGGAGGGGGCTAGCGCTACCCTAGAGACCCAGTACTTC,NA,NA,17,TRBV4-1,TRBJ2-5
CASSLTGNTEAFF,TGTGCCAGCAGCTTAACAGGGAACACTGAAGCTTTCTTT,NA,NA,13,TRBV7-9,TRBJ1-1
CASSSYRILRYEQYF,TGTGCCAGCAGCTCGTACAGGATCCTACGCTACGAGCAGTACTTC,NA,NA,15,TRBV7-9,TRBJ2-7
CASSITSGGAETQYF,TGTGCCAGCAGTATTACTAGCGGGGGGGCCGAGACCCAGTACTTC,TRBD2,NA,15,TRBV2,TRBJ2-5
CASQGLAGGAAQYNEQFF,TGTGCCAGCCAGGGACTAGCGGGGGGGGCGGCGCAATACAATGAGCAGTTCTTC,TRBD2,once,18,TRBV7-2,TRBJ2-1
CASSGSGGAETQYF,TGTGCCAGCAGTGGAAGCGGGGGGGCCGAGACCCAGTACTTC,TRBD2,few,14,TRBV2,TRBJ2-5